This T cell receptor (beta chain) was sequenced during a study of regulatory T cells in long-lasting Graves disease. This clonotype came up many times. Its antigen remains unknown. The CDR3 has 12 residues. Germline CDR1 is MNHNS and CDR2 is SASEGT. The V end lost 3 bases, the J end lost 1 base, and 3 bases lay between the germline ends. Both iRepertoire HTBI primers and Arm-PCR of CDR3 regions were used to build the TCR beta libraries. TCRdb analysed the multiplex PCR reads with MiXCR anew, one entry per CDR3 protein. The top ten clones hold under 20% of a sample with approximately 350,000 distinct CDR3 sequences, about 10% of them seen once. Overall study findings and caveats: A greater number of public clonotypes (roughly 2,700) was shared by persistent patients than by new patients (over 900). Accuracy could have been hurt by small sample size.

Time point described: newly diagnosed GD, antithyroid drugs for less than 3 months. The authors made the TCR library using RNA they extracted from PBMCs. These data were likewise used in another study, on T cells in Graves' hyperthyroidism and ophthalmopathy. Per that study: With the HTBI primer set, the TCR CDR3 went through a first round of RT-PCR. Clonotypes that were expanded in thyroid above 0.001 mostly appeared in blood too.

The clonotype originates from a woman under 30 with Graves disease. Sample: peripheral blood mononuclear cells (PBMCs), taken at new diagnosis, from a patient treated with antithyroid drugs. The chain is built from TRBV6-1 and TRBJ1-1; D gene uncertain. For the CDR3, the DNA is TGTGCCAGCAGTGAGCGGAACACTGAAGCTTTCTTT. Protein: CASSERNTEAFF.